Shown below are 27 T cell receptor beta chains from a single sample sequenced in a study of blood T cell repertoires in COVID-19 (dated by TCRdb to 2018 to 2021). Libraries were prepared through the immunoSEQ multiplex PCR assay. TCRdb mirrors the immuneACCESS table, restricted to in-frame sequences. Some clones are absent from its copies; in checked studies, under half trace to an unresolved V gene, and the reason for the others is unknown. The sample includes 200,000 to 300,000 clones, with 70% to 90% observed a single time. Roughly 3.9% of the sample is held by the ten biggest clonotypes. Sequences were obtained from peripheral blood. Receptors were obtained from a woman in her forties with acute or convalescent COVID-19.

The CDR3 DNA reads as TGTGCCAGCAGCCAACGAATAGCGGGGGGCTCTGGGAATGAGCAGTTCTTC. As protein: CASSQRIAGGSGNEQFF. The chain has TRBV14 and TRBJ2-1, with 10 bases identical to TRBD2. The junction had 11 bases not matched to a gene; V was cut back by 2 bases and J by 7 bases. In germline, CDR1 is SGHDN, CDR2 FVKESK. The CDR3 is 17 residues long.

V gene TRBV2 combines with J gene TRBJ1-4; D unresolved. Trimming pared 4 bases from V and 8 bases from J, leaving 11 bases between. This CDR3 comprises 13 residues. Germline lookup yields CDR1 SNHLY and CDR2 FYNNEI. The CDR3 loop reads CASSVGPGEKLFF. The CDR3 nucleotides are TGTGCCAGCAGTGTAGGCCCAGGAGAAAAACTGTTTTTT.

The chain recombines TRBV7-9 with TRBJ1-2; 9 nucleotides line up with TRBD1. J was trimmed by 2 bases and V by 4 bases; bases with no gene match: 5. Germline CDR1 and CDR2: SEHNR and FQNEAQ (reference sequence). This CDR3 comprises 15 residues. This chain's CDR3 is CASSSQTGGNYGYTF. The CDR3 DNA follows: TGTGCCAGCAGCTCGCAGACAGGGGGAAACTATGGCTACACCTTC.

DNA of the CDR3: TGTGCCAGCAGCTTTGACAGGGGTAATTCACCCCTCCACTTT. Protein sequence: CASSFDRGNSPLHF. This chain joins TRBV7-2 and TRBJ1-6; 8 nucleotides match TRBD1. V trimming: 3 bases; J trimming: 6 bases; junction bases outside the gene matches: 1. This CDR3 has 14 residues. Germline CDR1 and CDR2: SGHTA and FQGNSA.

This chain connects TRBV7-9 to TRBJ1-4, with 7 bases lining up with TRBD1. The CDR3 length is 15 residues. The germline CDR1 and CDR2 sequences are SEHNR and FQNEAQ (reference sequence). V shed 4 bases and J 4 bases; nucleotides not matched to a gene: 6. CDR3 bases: TGTGCCAGCAGCTCACCACAGGGGCTTAATGAAAAACTGTTTTTT. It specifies CASSSPQGLNEKLFF.

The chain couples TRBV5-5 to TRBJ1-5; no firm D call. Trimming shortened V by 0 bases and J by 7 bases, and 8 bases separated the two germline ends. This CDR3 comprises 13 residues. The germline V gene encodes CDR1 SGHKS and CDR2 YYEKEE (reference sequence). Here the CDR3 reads CASSLGAGQPQHF. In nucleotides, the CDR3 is TGTGCCAGCAGCTTGGGCGCAGGCCAGCCCCAGCATTTT.

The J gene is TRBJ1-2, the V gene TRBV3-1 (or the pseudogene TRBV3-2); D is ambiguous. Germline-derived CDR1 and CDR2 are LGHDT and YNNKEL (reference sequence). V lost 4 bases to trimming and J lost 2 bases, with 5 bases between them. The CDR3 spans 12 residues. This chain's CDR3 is CASSRVNYGYTF. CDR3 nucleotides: TGTGCCAGCAGCCGCGTCAACTATGGCTACACCTTC.

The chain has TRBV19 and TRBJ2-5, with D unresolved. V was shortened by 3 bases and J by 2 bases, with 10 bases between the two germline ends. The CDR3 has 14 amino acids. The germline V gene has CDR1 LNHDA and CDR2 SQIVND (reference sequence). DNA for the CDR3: TGTGCCAGTAGTATCCCAGATTCTCAAGAGACCCAGTACTTC. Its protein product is CASSIPDSQETQYF.

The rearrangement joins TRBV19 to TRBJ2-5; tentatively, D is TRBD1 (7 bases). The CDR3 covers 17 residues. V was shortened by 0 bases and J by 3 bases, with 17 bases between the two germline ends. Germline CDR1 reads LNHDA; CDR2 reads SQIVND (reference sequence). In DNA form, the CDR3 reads TGTGCCAGTAGTATAGAGGGAGACAGGGAGGTGAAAGAGACCCAGTACTTC. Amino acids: CASSIEGDREVKETQYF.

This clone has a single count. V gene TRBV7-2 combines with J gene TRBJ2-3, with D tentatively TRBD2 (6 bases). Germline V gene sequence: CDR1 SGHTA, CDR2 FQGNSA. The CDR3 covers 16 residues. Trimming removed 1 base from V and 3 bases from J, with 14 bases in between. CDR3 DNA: TGTGCCAGCAGCTTAGGGATGGGGGGTAGGACAGATACGCAGTATTTT. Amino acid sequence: CASSLGMGGRTDTQYF.

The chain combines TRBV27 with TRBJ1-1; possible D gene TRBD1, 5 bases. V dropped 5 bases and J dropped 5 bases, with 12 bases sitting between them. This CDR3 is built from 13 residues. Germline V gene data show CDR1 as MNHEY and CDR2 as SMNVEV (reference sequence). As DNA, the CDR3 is TGTGCCAGCAGTCAGGGTTTAGGGACTGAAGCTTTCTTT. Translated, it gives CASSQGLGTEAFF.

The CDR3: CASSGEREGQYF. CDR3 coding DNA: TGCGCCAGCAGCGGGGAGAGGGAGGGTCAGTACTTC. This chain joins TRBV5-1 and TRBJ2-4; TRBD2 matches at 7 bases. The CDR3 covers 12 residues. Unmatched junction bases numbered 7, after V lost 4 bases and J lost 12 bases. Germline V gives CDR1 SGHRS, CDR2 YFSETQ. Together with reference TRBV5-1 and TRBJ2-4, the CDR3 gives the full variable domain: KAGVTQTPRYLIKTRGQQVTLSCSPISGHRSVSWYQQTPGQGLQFLFEYFSETQRNKGNFPGRFSGRQFSNSRSEMNVSTLELGDSALYLCASSGEREGQYFGAGTRLSVL.

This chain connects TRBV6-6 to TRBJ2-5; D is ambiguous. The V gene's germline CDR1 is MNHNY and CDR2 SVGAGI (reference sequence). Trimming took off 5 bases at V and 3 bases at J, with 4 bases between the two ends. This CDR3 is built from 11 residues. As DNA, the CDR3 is TGTGCCAGCAGTCCCAAAGAGACCCAGTACTTC. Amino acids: CASSPKETQYF.

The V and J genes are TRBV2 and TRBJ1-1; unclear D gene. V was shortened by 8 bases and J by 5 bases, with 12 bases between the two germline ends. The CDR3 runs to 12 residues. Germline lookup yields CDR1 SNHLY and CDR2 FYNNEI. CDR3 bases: TGTGCCAGCGTTGGAGGGCGGACTGAAGCTTTCTTT. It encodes CASVGGRTEAFF.

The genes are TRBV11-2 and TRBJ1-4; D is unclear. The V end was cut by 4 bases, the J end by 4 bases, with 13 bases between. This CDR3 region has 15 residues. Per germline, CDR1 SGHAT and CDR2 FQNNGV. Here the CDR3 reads CASSSTWLHNEKLFF. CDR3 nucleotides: TGTGCCAGCAGCTCGACATGGCTACATAATGAAAAACTGTTTTTT.

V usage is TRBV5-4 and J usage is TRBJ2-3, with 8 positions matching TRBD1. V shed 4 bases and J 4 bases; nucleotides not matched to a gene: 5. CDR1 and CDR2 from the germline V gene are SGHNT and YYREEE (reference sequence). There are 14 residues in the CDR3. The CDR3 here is CASSTQGAADTQYF. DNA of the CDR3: TGTGCCAGCAGCACGCAGGGGGCCGCAGATACGCAGTATTTT. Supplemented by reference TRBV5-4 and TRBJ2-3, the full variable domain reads ETGVTQSPTHLIKTRGQQVTLRCSSQSGHNTVSWYQQALGQGPQFIFQYYREEENGRGNFPPRFSGLQFPNYSSELNVNALELDDSALYLCASSTQGAADTQYFGPGTRLTVL.

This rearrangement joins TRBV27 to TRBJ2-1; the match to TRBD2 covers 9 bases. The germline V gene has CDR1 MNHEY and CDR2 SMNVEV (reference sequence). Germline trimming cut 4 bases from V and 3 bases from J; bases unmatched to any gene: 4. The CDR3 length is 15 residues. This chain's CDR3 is CASSSSGGFYNEQFF. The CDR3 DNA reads TGTGCCAGCAGTTCCAGCGGGGGGTTCTACAATGAGCAGTTCTTC.

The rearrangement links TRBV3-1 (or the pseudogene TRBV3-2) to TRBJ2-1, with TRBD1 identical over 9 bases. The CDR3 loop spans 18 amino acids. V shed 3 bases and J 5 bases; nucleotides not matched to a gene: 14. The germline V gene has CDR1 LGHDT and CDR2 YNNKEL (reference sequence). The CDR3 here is CASSQTDWGQGGNNEQFF. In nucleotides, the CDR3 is TGTGCCAGCAGCCAGACTGATTGGGGACAGGGAGGAAACAATGAGCAGTTCTTC.

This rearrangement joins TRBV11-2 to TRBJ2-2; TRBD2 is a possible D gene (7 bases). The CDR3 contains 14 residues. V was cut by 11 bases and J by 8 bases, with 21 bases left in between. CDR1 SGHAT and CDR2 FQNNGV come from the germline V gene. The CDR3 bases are TGTGCCTCGGGGGGCGGTCCCTTAGGTGGGGAGCTGTTTTTT. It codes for CASGGGPLGGELFF.

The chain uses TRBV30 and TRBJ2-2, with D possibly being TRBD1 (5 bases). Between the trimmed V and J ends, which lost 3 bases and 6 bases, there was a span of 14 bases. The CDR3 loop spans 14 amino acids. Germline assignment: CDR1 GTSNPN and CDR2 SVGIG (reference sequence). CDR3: CAWRAQGYPGELFF. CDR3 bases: TGTGCCTGGAGGGCGCAGGGATATCCCGGGGAGCTGTTTTTT.

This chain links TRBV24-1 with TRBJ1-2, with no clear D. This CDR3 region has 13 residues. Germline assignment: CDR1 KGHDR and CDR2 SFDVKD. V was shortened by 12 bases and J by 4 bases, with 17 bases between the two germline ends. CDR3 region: CAVGDAHSYGYTF. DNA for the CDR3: TGTGCCGTCGGGGATGCGCATTCCTATGGCTACACCTTC.

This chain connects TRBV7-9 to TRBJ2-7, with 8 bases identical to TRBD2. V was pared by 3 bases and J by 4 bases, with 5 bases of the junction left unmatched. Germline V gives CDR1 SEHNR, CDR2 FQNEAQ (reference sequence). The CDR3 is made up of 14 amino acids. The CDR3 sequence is CASSFSGGDYEQYV. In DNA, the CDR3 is TGTGCCAGCAGCTTCAGCGGGGGCGATTACGAGCAGTACGTC.

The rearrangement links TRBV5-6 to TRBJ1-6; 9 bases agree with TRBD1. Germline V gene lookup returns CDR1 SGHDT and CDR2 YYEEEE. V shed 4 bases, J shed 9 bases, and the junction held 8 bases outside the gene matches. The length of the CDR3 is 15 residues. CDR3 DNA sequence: TGTGCCAGCAGCGGAAACAGGGGGCAGAGTTCACCCCTCCACTTT. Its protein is CASSGNRGQSSPLHF.

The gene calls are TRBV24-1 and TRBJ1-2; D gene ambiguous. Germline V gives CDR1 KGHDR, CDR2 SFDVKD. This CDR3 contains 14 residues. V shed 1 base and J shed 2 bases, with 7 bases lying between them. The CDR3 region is CATSDFAVNYGYTF. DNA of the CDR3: TGTGCCACCAGTGATTTTGCGGTCAACTATGGCTACACCTTC.

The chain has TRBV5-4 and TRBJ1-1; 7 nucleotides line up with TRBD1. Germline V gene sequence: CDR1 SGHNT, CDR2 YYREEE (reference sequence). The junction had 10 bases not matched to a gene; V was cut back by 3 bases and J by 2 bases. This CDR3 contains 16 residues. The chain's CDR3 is CASSSPFRGRNTEAFF. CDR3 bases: TGTGCCAGCAGCTCGCCCTTCAGGGGGAGAAACACTGAAGCTTTCTTT.

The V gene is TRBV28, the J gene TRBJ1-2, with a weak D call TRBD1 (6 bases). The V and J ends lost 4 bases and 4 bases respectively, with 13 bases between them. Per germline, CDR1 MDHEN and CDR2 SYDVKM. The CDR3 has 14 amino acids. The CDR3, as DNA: TGTGCCAGCAGTTCGTCGGGACACCCCTATGGCTACACCTTC. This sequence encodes CASSSSGHPYGYTF.

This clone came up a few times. CDR3 in DNA: TGTGCCAGCAGCTTACAGGGCTCTACGTCCTATAATTCACCCCTCCACTTT. It encodes CASSLQGSTSYNSPLHF. This chain joins TRBV7-6 and TRBJ1-6; the D gene is possibly TRBD1 (5 bases). V lost 2 bases and J lost 1, with 12 bases in between. CDR3 length: 17 residues. Per germline, CDR1 SGHVS and CDR2 FNYEAQ.